These T cell receptor beta chains were read from a single sample in a study of identical twins. TCRdb re-called the 5' RACE reads with MiXCR, one entry per CDR3 protein. The data hold 1.5 million to 2 million distinct CDR3 sequences, with about 30% observed a single time. Sequenced material: cord blood. These TCRs come from a newborn girl in good health. Both conserved end residues are part of each CDR3. A D gene is named only where the DNA matches it firmly. Clone size appears in some rows only: once, few, many, or a class for an expanded clone.

>NA|TRBV20-1|NA|TRBJ2-1
CSALGGPGNEQFF
TGCAGTGCTTTGGGGGGGCCGGGTAATGAGCAGTTCTTC
>once|TRBV6-6|TRBD2|TRBJ2-5
CASSPRTRPQVEQYF
TGTGCCAGCAGCCCAAGGACTAGGCCTCAGGTTGAGCAGTACTTC
>NA|TRBV5-1|NA|TRBJ2-3
CASSPLLDDTQYF
TGCGCCAGCAGCCCCCTCCTAGATGATACGCAGTATTTT
>NA|TRBV20-1|TRBD2|TRBJ2-5
CSASAGTRATQYF
TGCAGTGCTAGCGCAGGGACTAGGGCGACCCAGTACTTC
>NA|TRBV27|NA|TRBJ2-7
CASSLQGLEVGAYEQYF
TGTGCCAGCAGTTTACAGGGTTTGGAGGTTGGGGCTTACGAGCAGTACTTC
>NA|TRBV12-3/TRBV12-4|TRBD1|TRBJ1-6
CASRGDSSYNSPLHF
TGTGCCAGCCGGGGGGACAGCTCCTATAATTCACCCCTCCACTTT
>NA|TRBV21-1|NA|TRBJ1-2
CASSKGAYRANYGYTF
TGTGCCAGCAGCAAAGGAGCGTACAGGGCTAACTATGGCTACACCTTC
>NA|TRBV10-3|NA|TRBJ2-1
CAISGMDSYNEQFF
TGTGCCATCAGTGGTATGGATTCCTACAATGAGCAGTTCTTC
>NA|TRBV20-1|NA|TRBJ2-5
CSARQGPHQETQYF
TGCAGTGCTAGGCAGGGACCCCACCAAGAGACCCAGTACTTC
>NA|TRBV4-1|TRBD2|TRBJ2-7
CASSQGPTSVTYEQYF
TGCGCCAGCAGCCAAGGGCCGACTAGCGTGACCTACGAGCAGTACTTC
>few|TRBV7-2|NA|TRBJ2-1
CASSPQRGASLYNEQFF
TGTGCCAGCAGCCCCCAACGGGGGGCTTCACTTTACAATGAGCAGTTCTTC
>NA|TRBV7-2|TRBD2|TRBJ2-7
CASSLAGLAGGGSYNEQYF
TGTGCCAGCAGCTTAGCAGGACTAGCGGGAGGGGGCTCCTACAATGAGCAGTACTTC
>few|TRBV2|TRBD1|TRBJ2-7
CASSEQGQLYEQYF
TGTGCCAGCAGTGAACAGGGACAGCTCTACGAGCAGTACTTC
>NA|TRBV2|TRBD2|TRBJ2-4
CASSVPGGKNIQYF
TGTGCCAGCAGTGTGCCGGGAGGCAAAAACATTCAGTACTTC
>many|TRBV11-2|NA|TRBJ2-3
CASSFFVGTDTQYF
TGTGCCAGCAGCTTTTTTGTCGGCACAGATACGCAGTATTTT
>NA|TRBV24-1|NA|TRBJ2-2
CATSAAGNTGELFF
TGTGCCACCAGTGCGGCAGGGAACACCGGGGAGCTGTTTTTT
>NA|TRBV7-9|TRBD2|TRBJ2-1
CASTYLRVRLAFDEQFF
TGTGCCAGCACCTATTTAAGGGTGAGACTAGCGTTCGATGAGCAGTTCTTC
>NA|TRBV9|TRBD1|TRBJ1-6
CASSVSDRGNSPLHF
TGTGCCAGCAGCGTAAGCGACAGGGGAAATTCACCCCTCCACTTT
>NA|TRBV5-1|TRBD2|TRBJ2-3
CASRWTSGTSTDTQYF
TGCGCCAGCAGATGGACTAGCGGGACCAGCACAGATACGCAGTATTTT
>NA|TRBV12-3/TRBV12-4|TRBD1|TRBJ2-1
CASSRDRLPNEQFF
TGTGCCAGCAGCCGGGACAGGCTTCCCAATGAGCAGTTCTTC
>NA|TRBV5-4|NA|TRBJ1-2
CASSFAQGTNYGYTF
TGTGCCAGCAGCTTCGCACAGGGAACTAACTATGGCTACACCTTC
>few|TRBV6-1|TRBD1|TRBJ1-2
CASSEPDRVYGYTF
TGTGCCAGCAGTGAACCAGACAGGGTCTATGGCTACACCTTC
>few|TRBV6-1|TRBD2|TRBJ2-7
CASSFSGTSGSNEQYF
TGTGCCAGCAGTTTTTCCGGGACTAGCGGCTCGAACGAGCAGTACTTC
>NA|TRBV7-9|TRBD2|TRBJ2-3
CASSLKRESVDTQYF
TGTGCCAGCAGCTTAAAGCGGGAGTCAGTGGATACGCAGTATTTT
>NA|TRBV13|NA|TRBJ2-2
CASSLVSRATGELFF
TGTGCCAGCAGCTTAGTGTCCAGAGCCACCGGGGAGCTGTTTTTT
>few|TRBV2|TRBD1|TRBJ1-2
CATLPGTGYGYTF
TGTGCCACCCTTCCCGGGACAGGCTATGGCTACACCTTC
>NA|TRBV25-1|NA|TRBJ1-4
CASSELSLADETNEKLFF
TGTGCCAGCAGTGAATTGAGTCTGGCAGATGAAACTAATGAAAAACTGTTTTTT
>few|TRBV2|TRBD1|TRBJ1-2
CASTEDRDVYGYTF
TGTGCCAGCACCGAAGACAGGGACGTCTATGGCTACACCTTC
>NA|TRBV29-1|NA|TRBJ1-2
CSVPGADYGYTF
TGCAGCGTCCCAGGGGCGGACTATGGCTACACCTTC
>NA|TRBV3-1|NA|TRBJ2-7
CASSPLHGANEQYF
TGTGCCAGCAGCCCCCTACACGGGGCGAACGAGCAGTACTTC
>NA|TRBV12-3/TRBV12-4|NA|TRBJ2-3
CASSFYSAGQYF
TGTGCCAGCAGTTTTTACTCCGCTGGGCAGTATTTT
>few|TRBV12-5|TRBD1|TRBJ2-3
CASGLGQGASGRVGDTQYF
TGTGCTAGTGGTTTGGGGCAGGGGGCGTCCGGCAGAGTAGGAGATACGCAGTATTTT
>few|TRBV20-1|TRBD1|TRBJ2-1
CSARGTGVLTNEQFF
TGCAGTGCTAGGGGGACAGGGGTACTCACCAATGAGCAGTTCTTC
>many|TRBV12-3/TRBV12-4|TRBD1|TRBJ1-2
CASSLWGGQNYGYTF
TGTGCCAGCAGTTTATGGGGGGGACAGAACTATGGCTACACCTTC
>NA|TRBV9|TRBD1|TRBJ2-7
CASSPRPGQGSEQYF
TGTGCCAGCAGCCCCCGACCGGGACAGGGTTCCGAGCAGTACTTC
>NA|TRBV6-4|NA|TRBJ1-6
CASSDGGRVNSPLHF
TGTGCCAGCAGTGACGGTGGCAGGGTGAATTCACCCCTCCACTTT
>few|TRBV6-5|NA|TRBJ2-5
CASSSSSRETQYF
TGTGCCAGCAGCTCGAGCTCTAGAGAGACCCAGTACTTC
>NA|TRBV29-1|NA|TRBJ1-2
CSVEPRGGYGYTF
TGCAGCGTTGAGCCCCGGGGCGGCTATGGCTACACCTTC
>few|TRBV25-1|NA|TRBJ2-1
CASSDSHEQFF
TGTGCCAGCAGTGATAGCCATGAGCAGTTCTTC
>few|TRBV27|NA|TRBJ1-6
CASSFPGSNSPLHF
TGTGCCAGCAGTTTCCCGGGGTCCAATTCACCCCTCCACTTT
>NA|TRBV12-3/TRBV12-4|NA|TRBJ1-2
CASSPAPINYGYTF
TGTGCCAGCAGCCCAGCCCCTATCAACTATGGCTACACCTTC
>NA|TRBV7-2|NA|TRBJ2-2
CASSLVSGAGTGELFF
TGTGCCAGCAGCTTAGTTTCGGGGGCCGGGACCGGGGAGCTGTTTTTT
>NA|TRBV19|NA|TRBJ2-5
CASSTKMGPKRVQETQYF
TGTGCCAGTAGTACGAAGATGGGGCCGAAAAGAGTTCAAGAGACCCAGTACTTC
>few|TRBV20-1|NA|TRBJ1-1
CSAGKGTEAFF
TGCAGTGCTGGTAAGGGGACTGAAGCTTTCTTT
>NA|TRBV20-1|NA|TRBJ1-1
CSARNRGNTEAFF
TGCAGTGCTCGAAATCGAGGGAACACTGAAGCTTTCTTT